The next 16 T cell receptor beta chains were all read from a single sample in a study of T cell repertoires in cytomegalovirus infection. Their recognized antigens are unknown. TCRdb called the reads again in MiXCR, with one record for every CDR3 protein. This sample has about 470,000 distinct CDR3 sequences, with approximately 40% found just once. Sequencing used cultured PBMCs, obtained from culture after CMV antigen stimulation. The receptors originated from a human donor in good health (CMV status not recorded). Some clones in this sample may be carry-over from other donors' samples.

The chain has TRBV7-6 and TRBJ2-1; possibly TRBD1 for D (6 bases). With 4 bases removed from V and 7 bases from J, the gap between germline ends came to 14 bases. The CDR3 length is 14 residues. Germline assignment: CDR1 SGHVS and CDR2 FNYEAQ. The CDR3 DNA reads TGTGCCAGCAGCTCTACGCAGGGACAAAATGAGCAGTTCTTC. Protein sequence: CASSSTQGQNEQFF.

CDR3 residues: CASRNSQGQPQHF. Written as DNA, the CDR3 is TGTGCCAGCAGAAATTCTCAGGGTCAGCCCCAGCATTTT. V usage is TRBV2 and J usage is TRBJ1-5; a possible D gene is TRBD1 (5 bases). V dropped 6 bases and J dropped 6 bases, with 12 bases sitting between them. The CDR3 totals 13 residues. CDR1 and CDR2 (germline): SNHLY, FYNNEI. The entire variable domain, with the rest obtained from reference TRBV2 and TRBJ1-5, is as follows: EPEVTQTPSHQVTQMGQEVILRCVPISNHLYFYWYRQILGQKVEFLVSFYNNEISEKSEIFDDQFSVERPDGSNFTLKIRSTKLEDSAMYFCASRNSQGQPQHFGDGTRLSIL.

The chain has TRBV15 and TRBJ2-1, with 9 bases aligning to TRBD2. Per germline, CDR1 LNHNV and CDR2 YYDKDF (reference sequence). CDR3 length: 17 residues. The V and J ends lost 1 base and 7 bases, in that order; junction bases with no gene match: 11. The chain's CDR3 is CATSRGFSGRFNNEQFF. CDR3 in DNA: TGTGCCACCAGCAGAGGATTTAGCGGGAGATTTAATAATGAGCAGTTCTTC.

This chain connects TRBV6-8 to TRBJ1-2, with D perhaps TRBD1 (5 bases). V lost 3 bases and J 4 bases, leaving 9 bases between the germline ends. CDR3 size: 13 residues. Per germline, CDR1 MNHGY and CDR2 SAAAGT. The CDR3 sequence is CASSYKTAYGYTF. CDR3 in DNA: TGTGCCAGCAGTTATAAGACAGCCTATGGCTACACCTTC.

CDR3 in DNA: TGTGCCAGCAGCGACAGGGGCCGCAGAGAGCAGTTCTTC. Its protein is CASSDRGRREQFF. The rearrangement links TRBV11-2 to TRBJ2-1; 8 nucleotides align to TRBD1. The CDR3 runs 13 residues. The J segment lost 10 bases and the V segment lost 5 bases, leaving 7 bases of the junction unmatched. Germline V gene sequence: CDR1 SGHAT, CDR2 FQNNGV.

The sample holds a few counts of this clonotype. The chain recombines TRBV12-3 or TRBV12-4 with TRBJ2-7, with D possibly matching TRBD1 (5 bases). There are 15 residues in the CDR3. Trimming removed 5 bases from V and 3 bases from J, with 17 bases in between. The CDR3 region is CASSDTGYTGYEQYF. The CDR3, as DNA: TGTGCCAGCAGTGATACAGGCTATACGGGCTACGAGCAGTACTTC.

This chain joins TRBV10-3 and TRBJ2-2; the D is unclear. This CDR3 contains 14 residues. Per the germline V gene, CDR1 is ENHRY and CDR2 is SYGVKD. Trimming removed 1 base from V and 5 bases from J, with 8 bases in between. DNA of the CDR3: TGTGCCATCAGTGAGTTTGGTGCAACCGGGGAGCTGTTTTTT. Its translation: CAISEFGATGELFF.

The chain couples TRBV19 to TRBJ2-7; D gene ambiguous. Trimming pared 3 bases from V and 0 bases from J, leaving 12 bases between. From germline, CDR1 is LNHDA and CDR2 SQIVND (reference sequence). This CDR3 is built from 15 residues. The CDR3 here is CASSILWGFSYEQYF. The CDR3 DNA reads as TGTGCCAGTAGTATTCTGTGGGGTTTCTCCTACGAGCAGTACTTC.

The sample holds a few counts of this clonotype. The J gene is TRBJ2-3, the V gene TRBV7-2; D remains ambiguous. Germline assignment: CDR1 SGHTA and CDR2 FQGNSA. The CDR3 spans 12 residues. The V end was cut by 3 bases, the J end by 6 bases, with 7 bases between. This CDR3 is CASSFYADTQYF. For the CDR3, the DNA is TGTGCCAGCAGCTTCTATGCCGATACGCAGTATTTT.

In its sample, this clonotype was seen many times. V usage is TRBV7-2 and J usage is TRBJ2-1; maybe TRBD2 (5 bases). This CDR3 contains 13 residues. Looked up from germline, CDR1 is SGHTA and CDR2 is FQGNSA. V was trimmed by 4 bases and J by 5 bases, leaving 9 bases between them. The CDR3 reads CASSSRTDNEQFF. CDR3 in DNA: TGTGCCAGCAGCTCCCGGACTGACAATGAGCAGTTCTTC.

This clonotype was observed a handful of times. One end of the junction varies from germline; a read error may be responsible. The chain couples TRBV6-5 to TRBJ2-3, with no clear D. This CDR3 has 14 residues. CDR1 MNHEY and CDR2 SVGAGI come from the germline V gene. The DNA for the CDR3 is TGTGCCAGCAGCTACTCCCTCCCCACAGATACGCAGTATTTT. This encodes CASSYSLPTDTQYF.

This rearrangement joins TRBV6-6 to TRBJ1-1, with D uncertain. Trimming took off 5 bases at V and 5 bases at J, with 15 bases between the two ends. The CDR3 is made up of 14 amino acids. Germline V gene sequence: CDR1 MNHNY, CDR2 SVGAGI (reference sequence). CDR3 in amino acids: CASSATWGGTEAFF. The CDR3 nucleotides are TGTGCCAGCAGTGCGACTTGGGGTGGGACTGAAGCTTTCTTT.

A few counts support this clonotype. The CDR3 nucleotides are TGTGCCAGCAGCTTAGCCGACGGTGGGGGGAGTTCCTACGAGCAGTACTTC. It translates to CASSLADGGGSSYEQYF. The rearrangement links TRBV7-9 to TRBJ2-7; perhaps TRBD2 as D (6 bases). Germline CDR1 and CDR2: SEHNR and FQNEAQ (reference sequence). The CDR3 has 17 amino acids. The V end lost 0 bases, the J end lost 1 base, and 16 bases lay between the germline ends.

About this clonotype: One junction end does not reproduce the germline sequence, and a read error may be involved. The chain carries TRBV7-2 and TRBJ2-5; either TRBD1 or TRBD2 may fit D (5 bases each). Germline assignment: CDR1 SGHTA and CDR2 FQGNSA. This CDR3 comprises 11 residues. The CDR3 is CASSLEGNRRF. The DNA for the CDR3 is TGTGCCAGCAGCTTAGAGGGGAACAGGAGGTTC.

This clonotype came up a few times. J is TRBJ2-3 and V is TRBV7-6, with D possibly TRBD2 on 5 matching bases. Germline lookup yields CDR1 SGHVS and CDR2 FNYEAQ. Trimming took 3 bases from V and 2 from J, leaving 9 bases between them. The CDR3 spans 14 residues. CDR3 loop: CASSFSGITDTQYF. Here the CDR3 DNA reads TGTGCCAGCAGCTTTTCGGGGATCACAGATACGCAGTATTTT.

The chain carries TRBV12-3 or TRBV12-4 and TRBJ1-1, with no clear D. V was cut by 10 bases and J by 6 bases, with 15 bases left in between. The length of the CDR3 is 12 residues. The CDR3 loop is CAITAGFPEAFF. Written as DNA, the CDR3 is TGTGCCATCACGGCGGGGTTCCCTGAAGCTTTCTTT.